The 3 T cell receptor beta chains given below trace back to one sample, sequenced in a study of blood T cell repertoires in COVID-19. The protocol was immunoSEQ multiplex PCR, while the TCRdb copy is restricted to in-frame clones and leaves out a portion. The profile covers tens of thousands of clones, with 65% to 80% appearing a single time and 25% to 30% taken by the ten largest. Input material: peripheral blood. All receptors derive from a woman of 80 years or more with active or convalescent COVID-19.

This chain links TRBV7-8 with TRBJ1-6; D not resolved. The CDR3 runs 16 residues. The germline CDR1 and CDR2 sequences are SGHVS and FQNEAQ. The V and J ends lost 4 bases and 0 bases respectively, with 10 bases between them. CDR3 loop: CASSSYRISYNSPLHF. CDR3 nucleotide sequence: TGTGCCAGCAGCTCTTACAGAATCTCCTATAATTCACCCCTCCACTTT.

This chain joins TRBV3-1 (or the pseudogene TRBV3-2) and TRBJ1-5, with D tentatively TRBD1 (6 bases). Germline values: CDR1 LGHDT, CDR2 YNNKEL (reference sequence). Trimming cost V 5 bases and J 3 bases, with 17 bases left between them. The CDR3 runs to 16 residues. CDR3 DNA sequence: TGTGCCAGCAGCTTAACCCAGGGGCCCTACAATCAGCCCCAGCATTTT. Its translation: CASSLTQGPYNQPQHF.

This chain joins TRBV3-1 (or the pseudogene TRBV3-2) and TRBJ1-1; D is perhaps TRBD1 (5 bases). CDR3 length: 16 residues. The germline CDR1 and CDR2 sequences are LGHDT and YNNKEL (reference sequence). V was clipped by 3 bases and J by 7 bases, with 21 bases between them. The CDR3 sequence is CASSQSSLWGFGEAFF. DNA of the CDR3: TGTGCCAGCAGCCAGTCGAGTCTTTGGGGCTTTGGTGAAGCTTTCTTT.